This T cell receptor beta chain was sequenced in a study of cytomegalovirus exposure and HLA in healthy donors. Study-wide points: Listed as cytomegalovirus-associated were approximately 160 TCR beta chains. Sequencing likely produced, as an artifact, a cluster of highly shared sequence variants. Available immune exposure information was restricted to CMV serostatus only.

This CDR3 comprises 21 residues. Germline assignment: CDR1 MDHEN and CDR2 SYDVKM. J was trimmed by 0 bases and V by 1 base; bases with no gene match: 18. This clone was observed once. Its antigen is undetermined. PCR primers comprised 60 Vbeta and 13 Jbeta primers. Only in-frame clones appear in the TCRdb table, and some are missing; sequencing was by immunoSEQ multiplex PCR. The sample carries around 80,000 clones, around 60% recorded once. The V call is TRBV28, the J call TRBJ2-1; 7 nucleotides line up with TRBD1. The source is a male donor in good health and CMV-seropositive. Sequenced input: PBMCs. CDR3 nucleotides: TGTGCCAGCAGTTTATACCTTGTGGGTACAGGGGATTCTAGCTCCTACAATGAGCAGTTCTTC. This encodes CASSLYLVGTGDSSSYNEQFF.